This T cell receptor (beta chain) originates from a study of T-cell reconstitution after alpha-beta-depleted transplantation in children. Study-level results: T-cell counts and diversity at one year following transplant were attributed mainly to newly produced T cells.

The CDR3 sequence is 16 residues long. Trimming took 2 bases from V and 5 from J, leaving 17 bases between them. Germline CDR1 SGHAT, CDR2 FQNNGV. This clonotype was detected a few times. Its target is unknown. Preparation of the TCRbeta library was carried out with unique molecular identifiers. TCRdb redid the calling of the PCR reads with MiXCR, one entry per CDR3 protein. This table holds fewer than 500,000 distinct CDR3 sequences, 43% found once. The chain recombines TRBV11-2 with TRBJ2-3; D is uncertain. This sequence originates from a girl aged 2 to 9 with aplastic anemia, due to receive a stem cell transplant. The sequenced sample was PBMCs, obtained before TCRalphabeta/CD19-depleted stem cell transplant. This CDR3 is CASSLRLAAQGDTQYF. CDR3 DNA sequence: TGTGCCAGCAGCTTAAGGCTGGCGGCTCAAGGAGATACGCAGTATTTT.